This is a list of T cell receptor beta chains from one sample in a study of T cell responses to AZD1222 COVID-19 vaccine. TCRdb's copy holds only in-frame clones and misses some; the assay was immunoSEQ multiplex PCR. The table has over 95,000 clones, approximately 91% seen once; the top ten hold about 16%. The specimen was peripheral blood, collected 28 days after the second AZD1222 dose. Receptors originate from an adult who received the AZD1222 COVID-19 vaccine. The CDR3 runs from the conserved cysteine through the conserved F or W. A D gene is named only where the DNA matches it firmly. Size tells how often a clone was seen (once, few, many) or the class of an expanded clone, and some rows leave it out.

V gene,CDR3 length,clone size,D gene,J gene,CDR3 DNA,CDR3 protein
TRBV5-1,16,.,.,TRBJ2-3,TGCGCCAGCAGCTTGGCTGGAGCGGCCGTCACAGATACGCAGTATTTT,CASSLAGAAVTDTQYF
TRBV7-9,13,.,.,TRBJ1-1,TGTGCCAGCAGCTCTGTATCAAACACTGAAGCTTTCTTT,CASSSVSNTEAFF
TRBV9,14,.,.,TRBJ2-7,TGTGCCAGCAGCGTAGGTGGCAGTTCCTACGAGCAGTACTTC,CASSVGGSSYEQYF
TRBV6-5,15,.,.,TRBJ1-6,TGTGCCAGCAGCTCCTTCGCTCTAGAGGATTCACCCCTCCACTTT,CASSSFALEDSPLHF
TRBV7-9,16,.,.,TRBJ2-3,TGTGCCAGCAGCTTATCTACCGGACCTAGCACAGATACGCAGTATTTT,CASSLSTGPSTDTQYF
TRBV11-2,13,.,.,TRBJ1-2,TGTGCCAGCAGCTTGGGGAGTAACTATGGCTACACCTTC,CASSLGSNYGYTF
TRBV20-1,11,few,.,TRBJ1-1,TGCAGTGGTAGGATGAACACTGAAGCTTTCTTT,CSGRMNTEAFF
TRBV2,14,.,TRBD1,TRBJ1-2,TGTGCCAGCAGTGCCACGACAGGGACCGGTGGCTACACCTTC,CASSATTGTGGYTF
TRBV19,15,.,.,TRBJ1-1,TGTGCCAGTAGTACCCGGGGCCGACAGGCGTCTGAAGCTTTCTTT,CASSTRGRQASEAFF
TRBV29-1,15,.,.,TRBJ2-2,TGCAGCGCTCGATTTGCGGGGTCGAACACCGGGGAGCTGTTTTTT,CSARFAGSNTGELFF
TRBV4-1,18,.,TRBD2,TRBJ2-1,TGCGCCAGCAGCCATCCGGGACTAGCGGGACCCTCCTACAATGAGCAGTTCTTC,CASSHPGLAGPSYNEQFF
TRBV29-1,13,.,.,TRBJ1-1,TGCAGCGTTCCTTGGGACACCCACACTGAAGCTTTCTTT,CSVPWDTHTEAFF
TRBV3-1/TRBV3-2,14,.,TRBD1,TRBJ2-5,TGTGCCAGCACCCTTGGACAGGAACAAGAGACCCAGTACTTC,CASTLGQEQETQYF
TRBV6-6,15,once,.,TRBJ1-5,TGTGCCAGCAGTTACGCAGCGGACGTCTATCAGCCCCAGCATTTT,CASSYAADVYQPQHF
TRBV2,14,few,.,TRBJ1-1,TGTGCCAGCACCGCCCCACTCCAGAACACTGAAGCTTTCTTT,CASTAPLQNTEAFF
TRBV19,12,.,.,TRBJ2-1,TGTGCCAGTAGTATCGGGGGCAATGAGCAGTTCTTC,CASSIGGNEQFF
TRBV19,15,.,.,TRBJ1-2,TGTGCCAGTAGTAGGGGACGTCAACCCGCGGATGGCTACACCTTC,CASSRGRQPADGYTF
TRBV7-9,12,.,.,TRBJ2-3,TGTGCCAGCAGCTTACGCACAGATACGCAGTATTTT,CASSLRTDTQYF
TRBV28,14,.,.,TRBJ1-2,TGTGCCAGCAGTTTATACAGGGTAGACTATGGCTACACCTTC,CASSLYRVDYGYTF
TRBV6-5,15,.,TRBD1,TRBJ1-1,TGTGCCAGCAGTAGAGGGACAGGGAAGAACACTGAAGCTTTCTTT,CASSRGTGKNTEAFF
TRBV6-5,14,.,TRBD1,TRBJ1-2,TGTGCCAGCAGTACAGGGGTCTCTAACTATGGCTACACCTTC,CASSTGVSNYGYTF
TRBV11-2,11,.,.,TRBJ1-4,TGTGCCAGCAGCTTGAATGAAAAACTGTTTTTT,CASSLNEKLFF
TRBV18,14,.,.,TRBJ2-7,TGTGCCAGCTCACCGACAGACGAACCGGACGAGCAGTACTTC,CASSPTDEPDEQYF
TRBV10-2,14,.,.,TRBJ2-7,TGCGCCAGCATGAGTGGGAGGAGCTCCTACGAGCAGTACTTC,CASMSGRSSYEQYF
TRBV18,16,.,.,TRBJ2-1,TGTGCCAGCTCACCACCATCTGGGGGCAGGTACAATGAGCAGTTCTTC,CASSPPSGGRYNEQFF
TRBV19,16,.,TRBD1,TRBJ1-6,TGTGCCAGTAGTAGGTTCTCGACAGGGATTAATTCACCCCTCCACTTT,CASSRFSTGINSPLHF
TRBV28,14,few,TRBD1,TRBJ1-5,TGTGCCAGCACCCCAAACAGGGGACGCCAGCCCCAGCATTTT,CASTPNRGRQPQHF
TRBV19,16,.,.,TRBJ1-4,TGTGCCAGTAGTGGGCCCCACGGGTCGGCTAATGAAAAACTGTTTTTT,CASSGPHGSANEKLFF
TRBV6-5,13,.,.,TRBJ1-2,TGTGCCAGCAGTCGACAGAGAGGCTATGGCTACACCTTC,CASSRQRGYGYTF
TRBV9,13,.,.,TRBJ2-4,TGTGCCAGCAGCGTAGGGACAGAAAACATTCAGTACTTC,CASSVGTENIQYF
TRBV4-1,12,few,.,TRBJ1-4,TGCGCCAGCAGCCAGCCCTTCGAAAAACTGTTTTTT,CASSQPFEKLFF
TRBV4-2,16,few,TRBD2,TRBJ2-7,TGTGCCAGCAGCCCCAGTACTAGCGGGGGGACCTACGAGCAGTACTTC,CASSPSTSGGTYEQYF
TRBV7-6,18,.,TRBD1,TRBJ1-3,TGTGCCAGCAGCTGGCCGGGACAGGGGTCTTCAACTGGAAACACCATATATTTT,CASSWPGQGSSTGNTIYF
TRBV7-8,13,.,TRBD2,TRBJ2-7,TGTGCCAGCAGCTTGGAGACTAGCTCAGGGCAGTACTTC,CASSLETSSGQYF
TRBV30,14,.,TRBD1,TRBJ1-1,TGTGCCTGGACCAGGGACAGGTTTGACACTGAAGCTTTCTTT,CAWTRDRFDTEAFF
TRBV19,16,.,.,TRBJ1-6,TGTGCCAGTAAATCGCGGGAAAGCTCCTATAATTCACCCCTCCACTTT,CASKSRESSYNSPLHF